This T cell receptor (beta chain) was profiled in a study of blood T cell repertoires in COVID-19 (dated by TCRdb to about 2020). For context, the study as a whole: Samples from collaborators originated in the United States, Italy and Spain and spanned both the acute and convalescent phases of COVID-19. The prospective study material was composed of cDNA or gDNA derived from T cells, B-cell-depleted T cells, or PBMCs. The dataset comprised deeply sampled blood TCRbeta repertoires from subjects exposed to, actively infected with, or recovered from COVID-19. The repertoires were released in a freely available public database meant as a resource for research on the immune response to SARS-CoV-2. Samples came from the ongoing ImmuneRACE study (first 160 participants) plus 1,254 subjects from 6 global collaborators. Sample metadata almost always included a de-identified subject ID, COVID-19 status, age in years and sex. Where available, HLA class I and class II types were taken from metadata supplied by the sample provider and were not determined by assay-based typing. Points the paper makes about the study in general: The amount of clinical and demographic metadata varied by source and participant and was provided uncurated.

The CDR3 runs 10 residues from the cysteine to the phenylalanine. Solely the CDR3 DNA is kept, with 30 bases framed from the first base. The junction shows trimming of 7 bases on V and 6 bases on J, plus 4 bases between the germline ends. The CDR1 and CDR2 encoded by the germline V gene (reference sequence) are LNHDA and SQIVND. Turning to this clone: Its antigen is not yet known. No base-level quality is on record; no much larger clone is a single base apart.

TCRbeta CDR3 regions were amplified from genomic DNA by means of the immunoSEQ Assay, a bias-controlled multiplex PCR. For the original study's pipeline: Nucleated cell counts per sample were estimated from amplification of reference gene primers within the assay. Sequence reads were collapsed and filtered to measure the absolute abundance of every unique TCRbeta CDR3 rearrangement. Productive Simpson clonality was computed per sample as the square root of Simpson's diversity index over productive rearrangements. The source is immuneACCESS, and TCRdb retained only in-frame sequences with V and J called. Part of the clones is not carried over; for the studies checked, unresolved V genes explain less than half of this, and the remainder is unexplained. V, J and clone size are taken as reported in that table, and D and trimming were inferred from the DNA itself. The sample includes almost 90,000 clones, with over 70% observed a single time. Roughly 10% of the sample is taken by the ten largest.

Whole blood was collected in K2EDTA tubes by collaborating institutions according to the institutions' own protocols. Collaborator samples were shipped for TCRbeta analysis as frozen whole blood, isolated PBMCs, or DNA extracted from either sample type. The sequence came from a man older than 75 with acute or convalescent COVID-19. Input material: peripheral blood. The V and J genes are TRBV19 and TRBJ2-1; no D gene can be assigned with confidence. The CDR3: CASKANEQFF. The DNA sequence reads TGTGCCAGTAAAGCCAATGAGCAGTTCTTC.